The entry below describes one T cell receptor beta chain. Its antigen is undetermined. This entry is derived from a study of shared clonotypes between healthy human individuals. Overall study results and limits: Across subsets, estimated richness was generally greater for naive than for memory populations.

Sequencing was performed with immunoSEQ multiplex PCR; in TCRdb, only in-frame clones are kept and a portion is missing. The data show roughly 2 million clones, 85% to 95% seen once. The V end was cut by 5 bases, the J end by 3 bases, with 11 bases between. The CDR3 consists of 13 residues. Germline V gene sequence: CDR1 SGHAT, CDR2 FQNNGV. The genes are TRBV11-2 and TRBJ2-7, with D tentatively TRBD1 or TRBD2 (5 bases each). The receptor was isolated from a man aged 18 to 30 in good health. The material sequenced was naive CD4+ T cells sorted from blood. This sample's subset: CD45RA+ positively selected. CDR3 loop: CASSPGTNYEQYF. The CDR3 nucleotides are TGTGCCAGCAGCCCCGGGACCAACTACGAGCAGTACTTC.